Listed below are T cell receptor beta chains from one sample, sequenced in a study of OX40 agonist ivuxolimab in advanced cancers. Measured with immunoSEQ multiplex PCR; TCRdb has only the in-frame clones, and not every one. The table shows about 70,000 clones, with roughly four fifths occurring only once. The sample in question was CD4+ or CD8+ T cells sorted from blood, obtained in a trial of the OX40 agonist ivuxolimab. These receptors were collected from an adult with an advanced solid tumor such as melanoma, head and neck, liver or kidney cancer. CDR3s include the opening cysteine and the closing phenylalanine or tryptophan. Fields, in order: V gene, D gene, J gene, clone size, CDR3 DNA, CDR3 protein. A D gene is named only where the DNA matches it firmly. Clone sizes are given selectively: once, few, many, or a class where the clone is expanded.

>TRBV27|-|TRBJ2-1|-
TGTGCCAGTAGCAGCCGTTGGACTGAGCAGTTCTTC
CASSSRWTEQFF
>TRBV6-5|-|TRBJ1-2|-
TGTGCCAGCAGCTGGAGGAGGGAAGCTAACTATGGCTACACCTTC
CASSWRREANYGYTF
>TRBV10-3|-|TRBJ1-3|-
TGTGCCATCAGTACACAGGGTTACTCTGGAAACACCATATATTTT
CAISTQGYSGNTIYF
>TRBV14|TRBD1|TRBJ1-2|-
TGTGCCAGCAGGCTCACAGGGGGCTATGGCTACACCTTC
CASRLTGGYGYTF
>TRBV7-2|-|TRBJ1-3|-
TGTGCCAGCAGCCTAAGTCCTGCTGGAAACACCATATATTTT
CASSLSPAGNTIYF
>TRBV10-3|-|TRBJ1-2|-
TGTGCCATCCCCGGGGCCTATGGCTACACCTTC
CAIPGAYGYTF
>TRBV5-6|TRBD2|TRBJ2-1|-
TGTGCCAGCAGCTACTACCATAGCGGGAGCTCCTACAATGAGCAGTTCTTC
CASSYYHSGSSYNEQFF
>TRBV2|-|TRBJ1-1|-
TGTGCCAGCAGTGAAAGCGGAAATCCTATGAACACTGAAGCTTTCTTT
CASSESGNPMNTEAFF
>TRBV6-5|-|TRBJ1-1|once
TGTGCCAGCAGTGTGACACAGGGAAACACTGAAGCTTTCTTT
CASSVTQGNTEAFF
>TRBV6-5|-|TRBJ2-5|-
TGTGCCAGCAGTTCCCAACAGGGATTCCAAGAGACCCAGTACTTC
CASSSQQGFQETQYF
>TRBV7-2|TRBD2|TRBJ2-1|-
TGTGCCAGCAGCGCTAGCGGGGGGGCGTGGGGCAATGAGCAGTTCTTC
CASSASGGAWGNEQFF
>TRBV5-4|-|TRBJ1-2|-
TGTGCCAGCAGCCGGGTTCGGGAGGACTATGGCTACACCTTC
CASSRVREDYGYTF
>TRBV29-1|-|TRBJ1-1|-
TGCAGCGTTGTTTTTAGGATGGACACTGAAGCTTTCTTT
CSVVFRMDTEAFF
>TRBV6-1|-|TRBJ2-1|-
TGTGCCAGCAGTGATGGCGGGCGCCGAGAGCAGTTCTTC
CASSDGGRREQFF
>TRBV7-2|TRBD1|TRBJ2-7|-
TGTGCCAGCAGCTTAGATCTCGGGACAGGGGAGGCCGAGCAGTACTTC
CASSLDLGTGEAEQYF
>TRBV11-2|-|TRBJ1-6|few
TGTGCCAGCAGCTTAACGACCAACTATAATTCACCCCTCCACTTT
CASSLTTNYNSPLHF
>TRBV5-6|TRBD1|TRBJ2-1|-
TGTGCCAGCAGCTTGGTAGGGGGCCCTAGCTCCTACAATGAGCAGTTCTTC
CASSLVGGPSSYNEQFF
>TRBV5-1|-|TRBJ2-1|-
TGCGCCAGCAGCTTTTCCTACGCTAACAATGAGCAGTTCTTC
CASSFSYANNEQFF
>TRBV5-8|-|TRBJ1-2|-
TGTGCCAGCAGCTTGAGTAACTATGGCTACACCTTC
CASSLSNYGYTF
>TRBV19|-|TRBJ2-3|-
TGTGCCAGTAGTACCCCAGAGGTCGGTGGCCACACAGATACGCAGTATTTT
CASSTPEVGGHTDTQYF
>TRBV6-5|-|TRBJ1-1|few
TGTGCCAGCAGTTATCAGGGGAACACTGAAGCTTTCTTT
CASSYQGNTEAFF
>TRBV2|-|TRBJ2-1|-
TGTGCCAGCAGTGAATCTAGAGAAGGATTGCAGTTCTTC
CASSESREGLQFF
>TRBV6-1|-|TRBJ2-2|-
TGTGCCAGCAGTGAACTGGGAAGGGAGCTGTTTTTT
CASSELGRELFF
>TRBV7-8|-|TRBJ1-4|-
TGTGCCAGCAGCTTAAGTCCCGCCAGGGCAGGAAAACTGTTTTTT
CASSLSPARAGKLFF
>TRBV18|-|TRBJ2-1|once
TGTGCCAGCTCACCCACTAGGTCATACAATGAGCAGTTCTTC
CASSPTRSYNEQFF
>TRBV2|-|TRBJ2-1|-
TGTGCCAGCATACGGAGCTCCTACAATGAGCAGTTCTTC
CASIRSSYNEQFF
>TRBV9|-|TRBJ1-2|few
TGTGCCAGCAGCGTAGGGGGCGTTGCTAACTATGGCTACACCTTC
CASSVGGVANYGYTF
>TRBV7-2|-|TRBJ2-1|few
TGTGCCAGCAGCTTAGTATCGGGTACGGGAGCGGGTTCCTACAATGAGCAGTTCTTC
CASSLVSGTGAGSYNEQFF
>TRBV4-1|TRBD2|TRBJ2-7|-
TGCGCCAGCAGCCCCCTCCCCCCGACTAGCGGGGTCTCCTACGAGCAGTACTTC
CASSPLPPTSGVSYEQYF
>TRBV6-6|-|TRBJ1-1|-
TGTGCCAGCTGGGGCCCCCGGGGCACTGAAGCTTTCTTT
CASWGPRGTEAFF
>TRBV9|-|TRBJ2-2|-
TGTGCCAGCAGTGACCTGAGGGGCACCGGGGAGCTGTTTTTT
CASSDLRGTGELFF
>TRBV11-2|TRBD1|TRBJ1-6|-
TGTGCCAGCAGCCCTCGGGGACAGGGGTCCTATAATTCACCCCTCCACTTT
CASSPRGQGSYNSPLHF
>TRBV2|TRBD1|TRBJ1-1|-
TGTGCCAGCAGTCTCAGGGGGTACGATGAAGCTTTCTTT
CASSLRGYDEAFF
>TRBV7-2|-|TRBJ1-3|-
TGTGCCAGCAGCTTATTCGACTTGAGCTCTGGAAACACCATATATTTT
CASSLFDLSSGNTIYF
>TRBV28|-|TRBJ1-4|-
TGTGCCAGCAGTTTCGTGGGGGGAGGGGGAGAAAAACTGTTTTTT
CASSFVGGGGEKLFF
>TRBV7-9|TRBD2|TRBJ2-3|-
TGTGCCAGCAGCTTTTCTAGCGGGAGTTCAGATACGCAGTATTTT
CASSFSSGSSDTQYF
>TRBV28|-|TRBJ1-2|once
TGTGCCGGATCGAGGGGCTATGGCTACACCTTC
CAGSRGYGYTF
>TRBV19|-|TRBJ2-2|-
TGTGCCAGTAGTATAGGGTGGGGGTCGAACACCGGGGAGCTGTTTTTT
CASSIGWGSNTGELFF
>TRBV18|-|TRBJ2-5|-
TGTGCCAGCTCACGTGCCAGGGAAGAGACCCAGTACTTC
CASSRAREETQYF
>TRBV28|TRBD1|TRBJ1-5|few
TGTGCCAGCAGCCCCCAGGGGGCTGGGAGTGGGGAGCCCCAGCATTTT
CASSPQGAGSGEPQHF
>TRBV5-8|-|TRBJ2-2|-
TGTGCCAGCAGCCGTATCTTTTCCGGGGAGCTGTTTTTT
CASSRIFSGELFF
>TRBV19|TRBD1|TRBJ2-1|-
TGTGCCAGTAAGACAGGGGGATTCGATGAGCAGTTCTTC
CASKTGGFDEQFF
>TRBV5-1|-|TRBJ2-5|once
TGCGCCAGCAGCTCGAGGGGGGATCAAGAGACCCAGTACTTC
CASSSRGDQETQYF
>TRBV6-1|-|TRBJ1-1|-
TGTGCCAGCAGTAGGGACGGCCGGGACACTGAAGCTTTCTTT
CASSRDGRDTEAFF
>TRBV28|TRBD1|TRBJ2-7|-
TGTGCCAGCAGTGGAATCGGGACAGTCTCCTACGAGCAGTACTTC
CASSGIGTVSYEQYF
>TRBV5-4|-|TRBJ1-2|-
TGTGCCAGCAGCCTTGATCCCTCGGGTGGCTACACCTTC
CASSLDPSGGYTF
>TRBV19|TRBD2|TRBJ2-2|-
TGTGCCAGTAGTCAAAGACTAGCGGGAGACACCGGGGAGCTGTTTTTT
CASSQRLAGDTGELFF
>TRBV5-1|TRBD1|TRBJ2-5|-
TGCGCCAGCAGCTCAAACACAGGGGGCCAAGAGACCCAGTACTTC
CASSSNTGGQETQYF
>TRBV7-8|TRBD2|TRBJ2-5|-
TGTGCCAGCAGGACGACCCGGCAACTAGCGGGAGGAGAGACCCAGTACTTC
CASRTTRQLAGGETQYF
>TRBV2|-|TRBJ2-3|-
TGTGCCAGCAGGCTTGGGGGCGGGATCACAGATACGCAGTATTTT
CASRLGGGITDTQYF
>TRBV7-9|-|TRBJ1-1|few
TGTGCCAGCAGCTTTATGGGGGTCACTGAAGCTTTCTTT
CASSFMGVTEAFF
>TRBV11-1|-|TRBJ2-1|-
TGTGCCAGCAGCTTAGGAGCGGCCTACAATGAGCAGTTCTTC
CASSLGAAYNEQFF
>TRBV5-1|-|TRBJ1-1|-
TGCGCCAGCAGCTTGCCGACGGATCACCCCATGAACACTGAAGCTTTCTTT
CASSLPTDHPMNTEAFF
>TRBV28|-|TRBJ2-4|once
TGTGCCACCACGGGGGCGGAAAACATTCAGTACTTC
CATTGAENIQYF
>TRBV28|-|TRBJ2-7|-
TGTGCCAGCAGTACCCAGAGGGTGTTGTACTTC
CASSTQRVLYF
>TRBV5-4|TRBD2|TRBJ2-1|-
TGTGCCAGCAGCTTGAGGCTAGCGGGGGACAATGAGCAGTTCTTC
CASSLRLAGDNEQFF
>TRBV7-2|-|TRBJ1-3|-
TGTGCCAGCAGCCGAGACGAAAACACCATATATTTT
CASSRDENTIYF